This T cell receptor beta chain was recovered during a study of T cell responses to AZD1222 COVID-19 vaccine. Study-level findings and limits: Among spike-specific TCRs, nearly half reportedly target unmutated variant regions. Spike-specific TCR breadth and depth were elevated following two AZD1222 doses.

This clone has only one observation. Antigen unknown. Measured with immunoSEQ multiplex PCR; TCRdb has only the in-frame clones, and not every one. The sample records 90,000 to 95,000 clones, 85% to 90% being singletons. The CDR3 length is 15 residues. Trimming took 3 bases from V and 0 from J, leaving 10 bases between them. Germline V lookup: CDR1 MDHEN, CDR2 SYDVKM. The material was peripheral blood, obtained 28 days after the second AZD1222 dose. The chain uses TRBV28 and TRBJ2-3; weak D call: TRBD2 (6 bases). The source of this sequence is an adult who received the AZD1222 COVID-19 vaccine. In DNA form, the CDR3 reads TGTGCCAGCAGTTTCTCCGGGACTAGCACAGATACGCAGTATTTT. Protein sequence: CASSFSGTSTDTQYF.